These 10 T cell receptor beta chains originate from one sample sequenced in a study of T cells in Graves' hyperthyroidism and ophthalmopathy. Researchers amplified the TCR beta CDR3 regions from RNA transcripts. The HTBI set primed first-round TCR CDR3 RT-PCR. TCRdb reprocessed the multiplex PCR reads with MiXCR, giving one entry per CDR3 protein. The sample records over 350,000 distinct CDR3 sequences, roughly 15% being singletons. The sample comprised blood. Source of these receptors: a man between 18 and 29 years old with Graves' ophthalmopathy.

This clonotype was seen repeatedly, ten times or more. The rearrangement uses TRBV12-5 and TRBJ1-2, with 7 bases lining up with TRBD1. In germline, CDR1 is LGHNT, CDR2 FRNRAP. J was trimmed by 2 bases and V by 1 base; bases with no gene match: 1. This CDR3 region has 14 residues. The CDR3 DNA reads as TGTGCTAGTGGTTTGGGACAGGGAAACTATGGCTACACCTTC. Residues: CASGLGQGNYGYTF.

In its sample, this clonotype was seen many times. The chain couples TRBV5-1 to TRBJ1-6; no definite D call. The CDR3 is 16 residues long. V lost 0 bases to trimming and J lost 0 bases, with 7 bases between them. Per the germline V gene, CDR1 is SGHRS and CDR2 is YFSETQ. The CDR3 DNA reads TGCGCCAGCAGCTTGGAAGGGAACTCCTATAATTCACCCCTCCACTTT. Protein sequence: CASSLEGNSYNSPLHF.

This clonotype was seen ten or more times. This chain uses TRBV3-1 with TRBJ2-1, with 8 bases matching TRBD2. This CDR3 region has 16 residues. V lost 4 bases, J lost 6 bases, and 11 bases stayed unmatched. Germline lookup yields CDR1 LGHDT and CDR2 YNNKEL (reference sequence). This chain's CDR3 is CASSLAGGSGTNEQFF. CDR3 coding DNA: TGTGCCAGCAGCCTCGCGGGGGGTAGCGGGACCAATGAGCAGTTCTTC.

This clonotype has at least ten counts. The rearrangement joins TRBV9 to TRBJ2-5; 8 bases align to TRBD1. Germline-derived CDR1 and CDR2 are SGDLS and YYNGEE. The ends lost 0 bases at V and 5 bases at J; junction bases unmatched: 6. This CDR3 comprises 15 residues. In nucleotides, the CDR3 is TGTGCCAGCAGCGTAGGAAGGACAGGGAAGGAGACCCAGTACTTC. This encodes CASSVGRTGKETQYF.

This clonotype was seen ten or more times. This chain links TRBV20-1 with TRBJ1-2; D call uncertain. CDR1 is DFQATT, CDR2 SNEGSKA, per germline (reference sequence). This CDR3 is built from 13 residues. V was clipped by 5 bases and J by 5 bases, with 15 bases between them. In nucleotides, the CDR3 is TGCAGTGCTTTCCCACCAGGCGCTTATGGCTACACCTTC. Protein: CSAFPPGAYGYTF.

This clonotype came up a few times. The J gene is TRBJ2-3, the V gene TRBV4-1; D might be TRBD1 or TRBD2, each matching 5 bases. V lost 3 bases, J lost 0 bases, and 10 bases lay in between. CDR1 is MGHRA, CDR2 YSYEKL, per germline. The CDR3 runs 15 residues. CDR3 nucleotide sequence: TGCGCCAGCAGCCAGGTCCGGGACAGCACAGATACGCAGTATTTT. The encoded protein is CASSQVRDSTDTQYF.

The chain uses TRBV7-2 and TRBJ2-7, with 8 bases fitting TRBD2. Losses at the gene ends were 6 bases for V and 3 bases for J; bases not matched to a gene: 10. The CDR3 extends over 15 amino acids. Looked up from germline, CDR1 is SGHTA and CDR2 is FQGNSA. The CDR3 here is CASRKLAGSYYEQYF. Written as DNA, the CDR3 is TGTGCCAGCAGAAAATTAGCGGGGTCCTACTACGAGCAGTACTTC. Drawing the rest from reference TRBV7-2 and TRBJ2-7, the complete variable domain is GAGVSQSPSNKVTEKGKDVELRCDPISGHTALYWYRQSLGQGLEFLIYFQGNSAPDKSGLPSDRFSAERTGGSVSTLTIQRTQQEDSAVYLCASRKLAGSYYEQYFGPGTRLTVT.

The chain is built from TRBV2 and TRBJ2-7; 12 bases map to TRBD2. Germline values: CDR1 SNHLY, CDR2 FYNNEI. V was pared by 8 bases and J by 5 bases, with 13 bases of the junction left unmatched. The CDR3 covers 16 residues. The CDR3 DNA follows: TGTGCCAGCGGGGGACTAGCGGGTCCCTGGGGCGACGAGCAGTACTTC. This codes for CASGGLAGPWGDEQYF.

In this sample, this clonotype turned up many times. V and J are TRBV2 and TRBJ2-6, with D unresolved. Per the germline V gene, CDR1 is SNHLY and CDR2 is FYNNEI. Trimming removed 6 bases from V and 4 bases from J, with 13 bases in between. The CDR3 is 15 amino acids. The CDR3 loop is CASSLDTIGANVLTF. The CDR3 nucleotides are TGTGCCAGCAGCCTAGACACAATCGGGGCCAACGTCCTGACTTTC. Combining the CDR3 with reference TRBV2 and TRBJ2-6 gives the whole variable domain EPEVTQTPSHQVTQMGQEVILRCVPISNHLYFYWYRQILGQKVEFLVSFYNNEISEKSEIFDDQFSVERPDGSNFTLKIRSTKLEDSAMYFCASSLDTIGANVLTFGAGSRLTVL.

V usage is TRBV7-3 and J usage is TRBJ1-4; TRBD1 might be the D (6 bases). Trimming left V 1 base short and J 7 bases short, with 13 bases between. Germline CDR1 SGHTA, CDR2 FQGTGA. The CDR3 totals 15 residues. CDR3 in amino acids: CASSLNGQGSEKLFF. CDR3 coding DNA: TGTGCCAGCAGCTTAAACGGGCAGGGGAGTGAAAAACTGTTTTTT.